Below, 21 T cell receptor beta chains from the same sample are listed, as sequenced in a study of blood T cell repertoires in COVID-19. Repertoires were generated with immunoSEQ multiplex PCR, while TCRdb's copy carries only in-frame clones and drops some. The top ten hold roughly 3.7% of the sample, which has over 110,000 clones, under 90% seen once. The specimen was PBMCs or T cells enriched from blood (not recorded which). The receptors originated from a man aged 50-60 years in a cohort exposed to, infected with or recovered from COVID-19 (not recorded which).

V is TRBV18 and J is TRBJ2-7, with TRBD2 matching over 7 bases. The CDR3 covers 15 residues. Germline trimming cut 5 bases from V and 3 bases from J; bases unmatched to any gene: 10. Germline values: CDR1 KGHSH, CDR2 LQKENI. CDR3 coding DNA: TGTGCCAGCTCAAGTCAAAGCGCTAGCGGCTACGAGCAGTACTTC. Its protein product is CASSSQSASGYEQYF.

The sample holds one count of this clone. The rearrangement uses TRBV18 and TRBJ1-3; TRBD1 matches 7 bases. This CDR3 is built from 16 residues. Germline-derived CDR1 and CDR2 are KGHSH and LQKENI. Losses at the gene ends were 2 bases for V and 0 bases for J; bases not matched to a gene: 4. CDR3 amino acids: CASSPKGTASGNTIYF. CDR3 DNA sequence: TGTGCCAGCTCACCAAAGGGGACAGCCTCTGGAAACACCATATATTTT.

CDR3 residues: CASSLASRGKGEQFF. CDR3 nucleotide sequence: TGTGCCAGCAGCTTAGCTTCGCGGGGGAAGGGTGAGCAGTTCTTC. The genes are TRBV7-6 and TRBJ2-1, with 7 positions matching TRBD2. J lost 9 bases, V lost 0 bases, and 8 bases had no gene match. The CDR3 consists of 15 residues. CDR1 is SGHVS and CDR2 is FNYEAQ in the germline V gene.

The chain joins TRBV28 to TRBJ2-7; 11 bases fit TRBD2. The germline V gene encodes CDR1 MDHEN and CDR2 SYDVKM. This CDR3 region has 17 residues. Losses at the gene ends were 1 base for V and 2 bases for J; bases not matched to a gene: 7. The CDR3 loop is CASSLLETSGEPYEQYF. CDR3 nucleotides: TGTGCCAGCAGTTTATTGGAGACTAGCGGGGAGCCCTACGAGCAGTACTTC.

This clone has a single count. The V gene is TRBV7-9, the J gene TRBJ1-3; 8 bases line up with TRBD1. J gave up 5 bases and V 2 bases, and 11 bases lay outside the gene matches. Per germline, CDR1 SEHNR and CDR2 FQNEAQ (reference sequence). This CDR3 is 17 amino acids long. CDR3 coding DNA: TGTGCCAGCAGCTTATCCGACAGGGGAATCGGCCGAAACACCATATATTTT. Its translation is CASSLSDRGIGRNTIYF.

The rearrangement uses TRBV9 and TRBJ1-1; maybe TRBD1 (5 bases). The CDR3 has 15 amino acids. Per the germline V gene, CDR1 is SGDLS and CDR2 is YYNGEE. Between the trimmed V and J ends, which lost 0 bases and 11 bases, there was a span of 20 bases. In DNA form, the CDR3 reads TGTGCCAGCAGCGTAGAATCAGGGACTCCCACCGGGGCTTTCTTT. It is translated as CASSVESGTPTGAFF.

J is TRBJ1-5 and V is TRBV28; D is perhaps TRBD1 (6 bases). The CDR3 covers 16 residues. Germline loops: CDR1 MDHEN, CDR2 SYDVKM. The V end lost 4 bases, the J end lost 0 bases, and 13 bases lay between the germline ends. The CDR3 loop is CASSSAAGVSNQPQHF. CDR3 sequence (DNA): TGTGCCAGCAGTTCAGCCGCAGGGGTTAGCAATCAGCCCCAGCATTTT.

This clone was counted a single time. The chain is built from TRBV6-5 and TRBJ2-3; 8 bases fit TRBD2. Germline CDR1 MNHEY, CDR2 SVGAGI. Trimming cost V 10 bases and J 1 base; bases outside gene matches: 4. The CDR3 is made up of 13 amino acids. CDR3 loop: CATRGGRTDTQYF. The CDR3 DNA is TGTGCCACCCGGGGGGGCCGCACAGATACGCAGTATTTT.

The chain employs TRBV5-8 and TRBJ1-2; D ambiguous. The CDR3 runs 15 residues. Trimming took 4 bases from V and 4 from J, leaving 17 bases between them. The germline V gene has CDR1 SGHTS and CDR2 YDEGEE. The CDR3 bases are TGTGCCAGCAGCCCGCTGCCGGGGAATGGCTATGGCTACACCTTC. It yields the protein CASSPLPGNGYGYTF.

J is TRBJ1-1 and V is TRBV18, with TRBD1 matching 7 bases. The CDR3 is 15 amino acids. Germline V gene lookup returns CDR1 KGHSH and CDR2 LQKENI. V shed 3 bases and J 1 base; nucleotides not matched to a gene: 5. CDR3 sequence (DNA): TGTGCCAGCTCACCCGGAGGGGGCACGAACACTGAAGCTTTCTTT. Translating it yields CASSPGGGTNTEAFF.

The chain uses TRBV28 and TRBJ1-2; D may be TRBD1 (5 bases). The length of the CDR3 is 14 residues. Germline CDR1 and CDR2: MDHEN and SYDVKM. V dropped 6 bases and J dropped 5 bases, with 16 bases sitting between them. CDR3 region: CASSQGTGNYGYTF. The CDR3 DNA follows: TGTGCCAGCAGCCAGGGCACAGGAAATTATGGCTACACCTTC.

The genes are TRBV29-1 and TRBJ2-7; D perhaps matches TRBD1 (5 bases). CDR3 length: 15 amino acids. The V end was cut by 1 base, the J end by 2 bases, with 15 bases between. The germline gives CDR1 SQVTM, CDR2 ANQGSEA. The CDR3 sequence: CSVEAEEQAAYEQYF. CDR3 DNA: TGCAGCGTTGAAGCTGAGGAACAGGCTGCCTACGAGCAGTACTTC.

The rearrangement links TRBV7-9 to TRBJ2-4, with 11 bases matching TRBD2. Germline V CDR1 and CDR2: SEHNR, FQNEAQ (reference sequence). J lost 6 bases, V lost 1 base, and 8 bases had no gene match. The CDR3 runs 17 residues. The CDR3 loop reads CASSLGSLAGGSNIQYF. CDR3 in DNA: TGTGCCAGCAGCTTAGGATCCCTAGCGGGGGGCTCAAACATTCAGTACTTC.

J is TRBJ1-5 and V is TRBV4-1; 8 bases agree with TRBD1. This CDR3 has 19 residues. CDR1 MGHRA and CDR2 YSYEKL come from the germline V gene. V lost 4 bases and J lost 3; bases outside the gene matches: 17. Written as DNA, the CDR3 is TGCGCCAGCAGCCTCAGAAACCTTAAGGACAGGGCGGTCAATCAGCCCCAGCATTTT. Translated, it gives CASSLRNLKDRAVNQPQHF.

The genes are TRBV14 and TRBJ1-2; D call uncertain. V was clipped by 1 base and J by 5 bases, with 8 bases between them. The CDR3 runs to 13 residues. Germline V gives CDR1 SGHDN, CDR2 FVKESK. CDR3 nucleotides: TGTGCCAGCAGCCAAGTAGAGTTTTATGGCTACACCTTC. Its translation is CASSQVEFYGYTF. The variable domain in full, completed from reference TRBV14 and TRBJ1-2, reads EAGVTQFPSHSVIEKGQTVTLRCDPISGHDNLYWYRRVMGKEIKFLLHFVKESKQDESGMPNNRFLAERTGGTYSTLKVQPAELEDSGVYFCASSQVEFYGYTFGSGTRLTVV.

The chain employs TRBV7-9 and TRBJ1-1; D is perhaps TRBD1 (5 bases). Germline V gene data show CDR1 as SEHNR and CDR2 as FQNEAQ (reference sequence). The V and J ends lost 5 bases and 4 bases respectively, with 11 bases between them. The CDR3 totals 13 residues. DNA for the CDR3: TGTGCCAGCAGCCCGCGGCAGGGCACTGAAGCTTTCTTT. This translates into CASSPRQGTEAFF.

CDR3 sequence reads: CASLAGGETQYF. The CDR3 DNA follows: TGTGCCAGCCTAGCGGGGGGTGAGACCCAGTACTTC. The gene calls are TRBV25-1 and TRBJ2-5; 11 bases are shared with TRBD2. The germline gives CDR1 MGHDK, CDR2 SYGVNS. This CDR3 comprises 12 residues. V shed 8 bases, J shed 5 bases, and the junction held 1 base outside the gene matches.

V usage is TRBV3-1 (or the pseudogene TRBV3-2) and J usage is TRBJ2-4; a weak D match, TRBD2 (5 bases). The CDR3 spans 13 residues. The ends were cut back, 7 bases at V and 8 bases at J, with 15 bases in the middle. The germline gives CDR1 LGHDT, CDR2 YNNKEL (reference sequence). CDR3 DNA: TGTGCCAGCACGCTAGATCACGGGGACATTCAGTACTTC. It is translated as CASTLDHGDIQYF.

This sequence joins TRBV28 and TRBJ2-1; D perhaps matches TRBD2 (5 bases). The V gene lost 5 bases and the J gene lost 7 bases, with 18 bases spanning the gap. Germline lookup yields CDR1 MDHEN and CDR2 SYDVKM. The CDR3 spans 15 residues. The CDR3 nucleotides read TGTGCCAGCAGTACACCCGGACTGACTACGAATGAGCAGTTCTTC. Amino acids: CASSTPGLTTNEQFF. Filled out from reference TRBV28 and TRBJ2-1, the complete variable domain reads DVKVTQSSRYLVKRTGEKVFLECVQDMDHENMFWYRQDPGLGLRLIYFSYDVKMKEKGDIPEGYSVSREKKERFSLILESASTNQTSMYLCASSTPGLTTNEQFFGPGTRLTVL.

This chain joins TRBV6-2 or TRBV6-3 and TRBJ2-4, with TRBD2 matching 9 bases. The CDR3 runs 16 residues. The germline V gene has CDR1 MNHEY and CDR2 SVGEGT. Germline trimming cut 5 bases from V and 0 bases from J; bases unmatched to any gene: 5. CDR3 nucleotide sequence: TGTGCCAGCAGTCCGCGGGGGGGGCTAGCCAAAAACATTCAGTACTTC. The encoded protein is CASSPRGGLAKNIQYF.

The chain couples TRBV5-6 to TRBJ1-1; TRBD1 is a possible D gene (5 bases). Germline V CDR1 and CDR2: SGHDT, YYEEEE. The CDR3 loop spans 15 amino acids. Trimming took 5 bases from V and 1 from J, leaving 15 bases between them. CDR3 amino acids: CASRGGRGANTEAFF. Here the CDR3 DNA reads TGTGCCAGCAGGGGTGGAAGGGGCGCGAACACTGAAGCTTTCTTT.